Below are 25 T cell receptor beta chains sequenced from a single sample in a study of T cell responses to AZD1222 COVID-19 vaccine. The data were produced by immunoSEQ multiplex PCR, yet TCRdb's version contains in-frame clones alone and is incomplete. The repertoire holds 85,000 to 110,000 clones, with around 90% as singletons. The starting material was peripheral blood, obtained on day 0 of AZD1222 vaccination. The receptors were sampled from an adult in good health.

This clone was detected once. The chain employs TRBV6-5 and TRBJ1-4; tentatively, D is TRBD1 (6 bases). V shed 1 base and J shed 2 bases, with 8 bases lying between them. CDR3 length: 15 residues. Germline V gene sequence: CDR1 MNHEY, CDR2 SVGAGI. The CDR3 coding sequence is TGTGCCAGCAGTTACTTTCAGGGGACTAATGAAAAACTGTTTTTT. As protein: CASSYFQGTNEKLFF.

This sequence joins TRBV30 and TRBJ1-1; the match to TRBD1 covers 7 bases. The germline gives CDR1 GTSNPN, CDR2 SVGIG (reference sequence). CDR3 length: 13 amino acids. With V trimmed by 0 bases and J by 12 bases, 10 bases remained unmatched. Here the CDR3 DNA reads TGTGCCTGGAGTGTCCAACGGACAGGCCTGTCTTTCTTT. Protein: CAWSVQRTGLSFF.

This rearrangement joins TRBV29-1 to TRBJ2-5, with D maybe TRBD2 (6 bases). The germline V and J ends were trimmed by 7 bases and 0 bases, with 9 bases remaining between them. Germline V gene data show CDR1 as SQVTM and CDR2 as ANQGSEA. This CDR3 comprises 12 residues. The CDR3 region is CSGGGYQETQYF. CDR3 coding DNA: TGCAGCGGTGGGGGGTACCAAGAGACCCAGTACTTC.

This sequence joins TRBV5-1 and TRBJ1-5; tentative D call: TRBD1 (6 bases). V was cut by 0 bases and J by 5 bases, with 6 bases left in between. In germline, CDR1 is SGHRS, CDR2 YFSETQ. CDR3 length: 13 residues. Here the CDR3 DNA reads TGCGCCAGCAGCTTGGCAGGGGATCAGCCCCAGCATTTT. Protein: CASSLAGDQPQHF.

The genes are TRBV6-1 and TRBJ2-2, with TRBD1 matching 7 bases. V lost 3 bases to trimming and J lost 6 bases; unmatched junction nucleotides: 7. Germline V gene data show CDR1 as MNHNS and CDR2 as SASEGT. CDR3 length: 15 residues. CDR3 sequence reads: CASSDGQVGSGELFF. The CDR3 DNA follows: TGTGCCAGCAGTGACGGACAGGTCGGGTCCGGGGAGCTGTTTTTT.

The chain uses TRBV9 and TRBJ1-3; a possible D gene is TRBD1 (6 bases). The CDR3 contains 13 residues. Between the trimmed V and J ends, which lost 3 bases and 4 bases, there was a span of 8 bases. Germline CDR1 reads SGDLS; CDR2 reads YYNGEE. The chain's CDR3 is CASSAGGGNTIYF. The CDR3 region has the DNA TGTGCCAGCAGCGCCGGGGGCGGAAACACCATATATTTT.

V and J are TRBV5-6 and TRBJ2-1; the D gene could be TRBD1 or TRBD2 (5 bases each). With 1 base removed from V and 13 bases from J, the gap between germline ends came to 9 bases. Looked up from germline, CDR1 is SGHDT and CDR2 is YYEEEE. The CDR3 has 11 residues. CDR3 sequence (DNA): TGTGCCAGCAGCTTGTCGGGGACCCAGTTCTTC. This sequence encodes CASSLSGTQFF. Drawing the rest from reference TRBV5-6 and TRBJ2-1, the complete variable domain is DAGVTQSPTHLIKTRGQQVTLRCSPKSGHDTVSWYQQALGQGPQFIFQYYEEEERQRGNFPDRFSGHQFPNYSSELNVNALLLGDSALYLCASSLSGTQFFGPGTRLTVL.

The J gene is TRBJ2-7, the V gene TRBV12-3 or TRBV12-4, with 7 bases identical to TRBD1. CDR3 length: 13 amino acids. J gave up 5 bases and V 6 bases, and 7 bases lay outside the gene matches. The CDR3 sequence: CASSLTGANEQYF. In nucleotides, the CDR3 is TGTGCCAGCAGCCTAACAGGGGCCAACGAGCAGTACTTC.

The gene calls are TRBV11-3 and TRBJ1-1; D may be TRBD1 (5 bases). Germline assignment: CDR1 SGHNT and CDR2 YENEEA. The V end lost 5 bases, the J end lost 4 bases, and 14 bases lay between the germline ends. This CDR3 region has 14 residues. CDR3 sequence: CASSAGRTSTEAFF. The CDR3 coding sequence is TGTGCCAGCAGCGCGGGCCGGACATCCACTGAAGCTTTCTTT.

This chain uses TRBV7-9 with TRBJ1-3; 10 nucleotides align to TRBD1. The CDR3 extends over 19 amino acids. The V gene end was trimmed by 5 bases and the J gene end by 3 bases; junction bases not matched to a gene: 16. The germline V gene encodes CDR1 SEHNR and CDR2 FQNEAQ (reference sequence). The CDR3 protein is CASSLQHGGQGTGGNTIYF. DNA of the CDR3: TGTGCCAGCAGCCTTCAACACGGGGGACAGGGGACAGGTGGAAACACCATATATTTT.

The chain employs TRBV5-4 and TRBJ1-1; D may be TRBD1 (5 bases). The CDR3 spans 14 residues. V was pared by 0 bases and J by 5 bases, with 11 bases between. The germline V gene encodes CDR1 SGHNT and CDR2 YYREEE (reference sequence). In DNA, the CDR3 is TGTGCCAGCAGCTTGGGGGGGGAAGGGACTGAAGCTTTCTTT. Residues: CASSLGGEGTEAFF.

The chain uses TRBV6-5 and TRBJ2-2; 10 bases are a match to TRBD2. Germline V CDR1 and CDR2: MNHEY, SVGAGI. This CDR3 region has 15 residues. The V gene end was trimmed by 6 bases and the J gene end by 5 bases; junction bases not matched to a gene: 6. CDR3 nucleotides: TGTGCCAGCAGGCGAGCGGGGGGGCGAACCGGGGAGCTGTTTTTT. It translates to CASRRAGGRTGELFF.

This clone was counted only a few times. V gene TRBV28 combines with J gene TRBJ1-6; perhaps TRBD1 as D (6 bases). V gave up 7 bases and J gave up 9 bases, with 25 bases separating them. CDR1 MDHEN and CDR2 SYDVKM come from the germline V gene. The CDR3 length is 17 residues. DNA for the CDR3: TGTGCCAGCAAAGGGGGTTCGGCCTTTGCTCTTAGTTCACCCCTCCACTTT. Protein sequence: CASKGGSAFALSSPLHF.

CDR3 region: CASNFRGGTEAFF. The CDR3 region has the DNA TGTGCCAGCAACTTCCGGGGCGGCACTGAAGCTTTCTTT. This chain uses TRBV2 with TRBJ1-1, with D possibly matching TRBD1 (5 bases). In germline, CDR1 is SNHLY, CDR2 FYNNEI. The length of the CDR3 is 13 residues. V was pared by 7 bases and J by 4 bases, with 13 bases between.

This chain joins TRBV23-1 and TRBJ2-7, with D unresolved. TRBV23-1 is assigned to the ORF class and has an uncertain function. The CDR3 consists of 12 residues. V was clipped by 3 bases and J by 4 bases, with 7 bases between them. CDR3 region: CASSQKPYEQYF. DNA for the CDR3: TGCGCCAGCAGTCAGAAACCTTACGAGCAGTACTTC.

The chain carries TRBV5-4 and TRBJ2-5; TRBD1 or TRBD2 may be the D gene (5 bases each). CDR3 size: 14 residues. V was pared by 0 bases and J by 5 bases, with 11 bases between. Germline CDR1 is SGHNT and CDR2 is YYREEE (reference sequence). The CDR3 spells CASSLAQGRETQYF. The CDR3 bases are TGTGCCAGCAGCTTGGCCCAGGGACGGGAGACCCAGTACTTC.

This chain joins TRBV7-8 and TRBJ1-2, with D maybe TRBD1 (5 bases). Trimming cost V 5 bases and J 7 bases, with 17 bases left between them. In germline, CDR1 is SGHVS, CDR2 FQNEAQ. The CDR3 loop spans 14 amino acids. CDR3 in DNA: TGTGCCAGCAGCCCGGATGGGGCACGGACTGGCTACACCTTC. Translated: CASSPDGARTGYTF.

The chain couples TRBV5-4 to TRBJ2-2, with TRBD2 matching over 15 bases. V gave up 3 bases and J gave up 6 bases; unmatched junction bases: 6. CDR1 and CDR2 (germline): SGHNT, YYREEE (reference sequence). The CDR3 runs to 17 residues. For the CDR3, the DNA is TGTGCCAGCAGCTGGACTAGCGGGGGGGCAACCGCCGGGGAGCTGTTTTTT. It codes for CASSWTSGGATAGELFF.

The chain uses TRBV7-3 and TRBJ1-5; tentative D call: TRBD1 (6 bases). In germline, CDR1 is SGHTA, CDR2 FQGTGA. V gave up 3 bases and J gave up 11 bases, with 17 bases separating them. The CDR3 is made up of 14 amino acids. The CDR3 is CASSFSGVVETQHF. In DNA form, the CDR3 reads TGTGCCAGCAGCTTTTCAGGGGTCGTAGAGACCCAGCATTTT.

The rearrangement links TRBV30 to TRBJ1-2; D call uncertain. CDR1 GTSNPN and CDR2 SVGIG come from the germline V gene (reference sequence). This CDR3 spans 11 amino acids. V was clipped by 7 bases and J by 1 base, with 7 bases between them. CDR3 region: CASSDNYGYTF. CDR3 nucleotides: TGTGCCTCGTCCGATAACTATGGCTACACCTTC.

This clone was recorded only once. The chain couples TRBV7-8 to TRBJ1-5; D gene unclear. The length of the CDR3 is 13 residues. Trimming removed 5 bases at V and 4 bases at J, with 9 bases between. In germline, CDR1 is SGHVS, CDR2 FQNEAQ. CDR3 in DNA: TGTGCCAGCAGCCAGTATGAAAATCAGCCCCAGCATTTT. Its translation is CASSQYENQPQHF.

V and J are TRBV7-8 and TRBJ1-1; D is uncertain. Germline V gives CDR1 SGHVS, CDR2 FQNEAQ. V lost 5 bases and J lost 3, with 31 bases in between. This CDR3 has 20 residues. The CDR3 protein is CASSHQKTPGRTVKYTEAFF. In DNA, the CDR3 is TGTGCCAGCAGCCACCAAAAAACCCCGGGCCGCACGGTGAAGTACACTGAAGCTTTCTTT.

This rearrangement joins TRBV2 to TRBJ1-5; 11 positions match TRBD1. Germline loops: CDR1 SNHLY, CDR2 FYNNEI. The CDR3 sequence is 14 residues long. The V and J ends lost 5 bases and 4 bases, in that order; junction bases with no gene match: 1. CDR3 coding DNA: TGTGCCAGCAGTCGGGACAGGGGGAATCAGCCCCAGCATTTT. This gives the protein CASSRDRGNQPQHF. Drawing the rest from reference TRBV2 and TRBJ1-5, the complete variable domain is EPEVTQTPSHQVTQMGQEVILRCVPISNHLYFYWYRQILGQKVEFLVSFYNNEISEKSEIFDDQFSVERPDGSNFTLKIRSTKLEDSAMYFCASSRDRGNQPQHFGDGTRLSIL.

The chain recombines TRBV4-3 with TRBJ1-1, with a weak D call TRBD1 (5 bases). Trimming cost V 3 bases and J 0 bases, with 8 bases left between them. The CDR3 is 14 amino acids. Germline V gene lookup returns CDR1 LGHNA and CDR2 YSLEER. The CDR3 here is CASSHRTLNTEAFF. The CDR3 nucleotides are TGCGCCAGCAGCCACCGGACACTGAACACTGAAGCTTTCTTT.

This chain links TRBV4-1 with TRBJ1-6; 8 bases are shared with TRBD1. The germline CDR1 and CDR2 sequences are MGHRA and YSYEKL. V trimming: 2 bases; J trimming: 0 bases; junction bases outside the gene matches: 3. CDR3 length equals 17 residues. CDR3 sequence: CASSQRTGSSYNSPLHF. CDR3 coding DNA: TGCGCCAGCAGCCAACGGACAGGGAGCTCCTATAATTCACCCCTCCACTTT.